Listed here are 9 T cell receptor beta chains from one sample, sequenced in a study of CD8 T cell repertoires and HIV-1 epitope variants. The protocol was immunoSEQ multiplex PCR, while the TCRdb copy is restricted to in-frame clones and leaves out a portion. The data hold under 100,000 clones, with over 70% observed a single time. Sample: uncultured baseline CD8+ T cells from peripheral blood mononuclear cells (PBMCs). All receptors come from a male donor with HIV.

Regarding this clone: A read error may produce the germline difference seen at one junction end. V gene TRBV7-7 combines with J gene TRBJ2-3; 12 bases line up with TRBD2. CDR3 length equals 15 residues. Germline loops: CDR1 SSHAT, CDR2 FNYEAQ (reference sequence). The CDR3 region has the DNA TGTGCTAGCAGCTCACTGGGACTAGCGGGAGATACGCAGTATTTT. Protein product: CASSSLGLAGDTQYF.

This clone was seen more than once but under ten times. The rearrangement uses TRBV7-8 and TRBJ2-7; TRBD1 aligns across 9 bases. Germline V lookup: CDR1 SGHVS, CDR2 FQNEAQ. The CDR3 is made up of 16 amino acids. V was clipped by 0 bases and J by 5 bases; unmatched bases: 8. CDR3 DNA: TGTGCCAGCAGCTTAGCCCGGGACAGGGACGAACACGAGCAGTACTTC. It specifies CASSLARDRDEHEQYF.

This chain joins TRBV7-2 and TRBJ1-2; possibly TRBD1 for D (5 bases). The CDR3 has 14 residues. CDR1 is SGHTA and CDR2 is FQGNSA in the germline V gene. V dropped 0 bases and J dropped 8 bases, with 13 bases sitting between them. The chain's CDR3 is CASSLAQEGQGYTF. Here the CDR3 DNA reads TGTGCCAGCAGCTTAGCGCAGGAGGGGCAAGGCTACACCTTC.

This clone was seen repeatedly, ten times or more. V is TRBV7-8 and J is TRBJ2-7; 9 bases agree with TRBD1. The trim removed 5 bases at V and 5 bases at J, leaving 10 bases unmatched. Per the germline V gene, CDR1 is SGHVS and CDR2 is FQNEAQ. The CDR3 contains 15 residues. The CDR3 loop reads CASSRLTGGFDEQYF. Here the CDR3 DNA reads TGTGCCAGCAGCCGGCTGACAGGGGGTTTCGACGAGCAGTACTTC.

Written as DNA, the CDR3 is TGTGCCAGCACGCCACGAGAGGGGGCCTACGAGCAGTACTTC. Its protein is CASTPREGAYEQYF. V usage is TRBV7-9 and J usage is TRBJ2-7; D may be TRBD1 (6 bases). The V end lost 7 bases, the J end lost 2 bases, and 15 bases lay between the germline ends. CDR3 length: 14 amino acids. Germline V gene sequence: CDR1 SEHNR, CDR2 FQNEAQ (reference sequence).

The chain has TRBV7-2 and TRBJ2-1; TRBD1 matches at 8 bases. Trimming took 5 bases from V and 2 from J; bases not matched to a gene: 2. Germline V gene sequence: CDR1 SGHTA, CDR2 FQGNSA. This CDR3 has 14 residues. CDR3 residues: CASSVQGAYNEQFF. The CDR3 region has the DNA TGTGCCAGCAGCGTACAGGGGGCCTACAATGAGCAGTTCTTC.

CDR3 DNA: TGTGCCAGCAGCTTAGCGAACACCGGGGAGCTGTTTTTT. This encodes CASSLANTGELFF. The chain has TRBV5-4 and TRBJ2-2; D remains unclear. The CDR3 runs to 13 residues. V was trimmed by 2 bases and J by 0 bases, leaving 2 bases between them. Looked up from germline, CDR1 is SGHNT and CDR2 is YYREEE (reference sequence).

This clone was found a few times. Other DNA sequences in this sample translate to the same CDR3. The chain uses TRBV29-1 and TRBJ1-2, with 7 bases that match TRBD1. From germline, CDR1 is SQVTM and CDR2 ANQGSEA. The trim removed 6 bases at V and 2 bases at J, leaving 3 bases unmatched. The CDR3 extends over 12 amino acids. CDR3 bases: TGCAGCGTGTCAGGGGGGAACTATGGCTACACCTTC. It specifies CSVSGGNYGYTF.

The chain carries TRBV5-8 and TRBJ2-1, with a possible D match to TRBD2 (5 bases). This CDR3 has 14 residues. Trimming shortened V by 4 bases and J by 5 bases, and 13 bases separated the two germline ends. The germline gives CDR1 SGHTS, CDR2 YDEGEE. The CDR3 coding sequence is TGTGCCAGCAGCGAGGGTCTTAGAAACAATGAGCAGTTCTTC. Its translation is CASSEGLRNNEQFF.